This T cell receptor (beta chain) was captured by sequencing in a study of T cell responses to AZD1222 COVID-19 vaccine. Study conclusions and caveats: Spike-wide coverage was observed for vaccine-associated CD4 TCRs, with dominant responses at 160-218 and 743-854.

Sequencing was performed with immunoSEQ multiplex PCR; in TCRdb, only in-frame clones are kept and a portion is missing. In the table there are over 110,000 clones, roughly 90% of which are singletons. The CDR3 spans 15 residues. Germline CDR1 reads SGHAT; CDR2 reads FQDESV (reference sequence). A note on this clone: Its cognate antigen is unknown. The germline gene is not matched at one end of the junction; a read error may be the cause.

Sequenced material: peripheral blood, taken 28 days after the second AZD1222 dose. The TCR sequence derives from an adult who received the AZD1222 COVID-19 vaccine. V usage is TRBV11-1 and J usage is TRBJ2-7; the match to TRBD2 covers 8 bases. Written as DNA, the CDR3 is TGTGCCAGCAGCTTAGCGGCGGGGGGACCGTACGGGCAGTACTTC. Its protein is CASSLAAGGPYGQYF.